This T cell receptor beta chain was captured in a study of blood T cell repertoires in COVID-19. Study at large: Whether acute or convalescent, the COVID-19 samples came from the United States, Italy and Spain. PBMCs, B-cell-depleted T cells, or T cells were the source of the cDNA or gDNA that made up the material.

In Seattle, patients joined the study during active infection and were tracked longitudinally. As originally analysed: Reference gene primers were amplified, and this amplification served to estimate nucleated cell counts. Assay: immunoSEQ multiplex PCR; the TCRdb copy retains only in-frame clones and omits some. V and J calls and clone size are given by that table; D and trimming were obtained from the DNA. The sample carries some 350,000 clones, 88% recorded once. Sequenced sample: peripheral blood. This clonotype was sampled from a woman in her 70s with COVID-19, enrolled during active disease.

The CDR3 sequence is CASSQDRRVQETQYF. The CDR3 DNA is TGTGCCAGCAGCCAAGATAGGAGGGTCCAAGAGACCCAGTACTTC. The chain is built from TRBV3-1 (or the pseudogene TRBV3-2) and TRBJ2-5, with D maybe TRBD2 (6 bases). The CDR3 runs 15 residues. Germline-derived CDR1 and CDR2 are LGHDT and YNNKEL (reference sequence). Deletions cut 0 bases from V and 1 base from J, with 9 bases between.